This section outlines one T cell receptor (beta chain) sequence together with its context. The antigen is not known. This entry belongs to a study of identical twins. Study-level findings and limits: Researchers caution that invariant MAIT and iNKT cells could partly confound zero-insertion analyses.

TCRdb used MiXCR to reprocess the 5' RACE reads, holding one entry per CDR3 protein. The table lists fewer than 900,000 distinct CDR3 sequences, about 20% of them singletons. These data also formed part of another study, on T cells expressing NK-cell markers. According to that study: NKG2C+ dominant clonotypes from over five donors made up about 1.0-8% of CD8+ T cells. These same clonotypes (in a few donors) also led the CD3+CD56-NKG2C+ fraction.

The specimen sequenced was PBMCs. The sequence derives from a woman aged 18-35 years in good health.

The CDR3 loop is CASSYTGGGGYGYTF. Here the CDR3 DNA reads TGTGCCAGCAGTTACACCGGGGGCGGTGGCTATGGCTACACCTTC. V usage is TRBV6-5 and J usage is TRBJ1-2, with a tentative D call TRBD1 (6 bases). Looked up from germline, CDR1 is MNHEY and CDR2 is SVGAGI. There are 15 residues in the CDR3. Trimming left V 2 bases short and J 4 bases short, with 14 bases between.